The 7 T cell receptor beta chains below were found in one sample sequenced in a study of cytomegalovirus exposure and HLA in healthy donors. The PCR ran on 60 Vbeta and 13 Jbeta primers. The assay was immunoSEQ multiplex PCR, and TCRdb's table has in-frame clones only and misses some. The table records about 99,000 clones, around 77% of them present only once. Sequencing used PBMCs. The receptors originated from a man aged 40-50 years in good health and CMV-seronegative.

A note on this clone: Other DNA sequences of this sample code for an identical CDR3. V gene TRBV6-1 combines with J gene TRBJ2-7, with TRBD2 matching over 10 bases. The CDR3 has 16 residues. Per germline, CDR1 MNHNS and CDR2 SASEGT. Unmatched junction bases numbered 14, after V lost 2 bases and J lost 10 bases. The CDR3 coding sequence is TGTGCCAGCAGTGAAAGGAGGCTAGCGGGAGTTGGAGAACAGTACTTC. This translates into CASSERRLAGVGEQYF.

The rearrangement links TRBV19 to TRBJ2-1; weak D call: TRBD1 (5 bases). V was shortened by 3 bases and J by 0 bases, with 12 bases between the two germline ends. Germline V gene data show CDR1 as LNHDA and CDR2 as SQIVND (reference sequence). This CDR3 has 16 residues. The CDR3 spells CASSIGAQSSYNEQFF. Here the CDR3 DNA reads TGTGCCAGTAGTATTGGGGCGCAGAGCTCCTACAATGAGCAGTTCTTC.

The chain couples TRBV19 to TRBJ2-1, with 12 bases matching TRBD2. J lost 6 bases, V lost 8 bases, and 5 bases had no gene match. The CDR3 spans 14 residues. Germline assignment: CDR1 LNHDA and CDR2 SQIVND (reference sequence). In DNA, the CDR3 is TGTGCCAGTCTAGCGGGGGGGCTTCCCAATGAGCAGTTCTTC. It translates to CASLAGGLPNEQFF.

The rearrangement links TRBV11-2 to TRBJ2-5; D remains ambiguous. This CDR3 contains 13 residues. Trimming pared 0 bases from V and 3 bases from J, leaving 5 bases between. The germline gives CDR1 SGHAT, CDR2 FQNNGV. This CDR3 reads CASSLEPEETQYF. In nucleotides, the CDR3 is TGTGCCAGCAGCTTAGAGCCAGAAGAGACCCAGTACTTC.

The chain uses TRBV18 and TRBJ2-5; TRBD2 is a possible D gene (6 bases). Germline lookup yields CDR1 KGHSH and CDR2 LQKENI. The ends were cut back, 1 base at V and 3 bases at J, with 9 bases in the middle. This CDR3 has 14 residues. The CDR3 protein is CASSPQGGEETQYF. The CDR3 DNA sequence: TGTGCCAGCTCACCACAGGGCGGGGAAGAGACCCAGTACTTC.

The CDR3 nucleotides are TGTGCCAGTAGTATCGGGGGACTTTCTAATCAGCCCCAGCATTTT. Amino acids: CASSIGGLSNQPQHF. The rearrangement links TRBV19 to TRBJ1-5; a weak D match, TRBD1 (5 bases). The germline V gene has CDR1 LNHDA and CDR2 SQIVND (reference sequence). V was pared by 3 bases and J by 4 bases, with 13 bases between. This CDR3 spans 15 amino acids.

The chain joins TRBV5-4 to TRBJ2-6; 8 bases match TRBD1. The V gene end was trimmed by 3 bases and the J gene end by 1 base; junction bases not matched to a gene: 12. Germline V CDR1 and CDR2: SGHNT, YYREEE (reference sequence). The CDR3 is 19 amino acids. The CDR3 nucleotides are TGTGCCAGCAGCTCCGGAAGGACAGGGTGGCTATCTGGGGCCAACGTCCTGACTTTC. It specifies CASSSGRTGWLSGANVLTF.